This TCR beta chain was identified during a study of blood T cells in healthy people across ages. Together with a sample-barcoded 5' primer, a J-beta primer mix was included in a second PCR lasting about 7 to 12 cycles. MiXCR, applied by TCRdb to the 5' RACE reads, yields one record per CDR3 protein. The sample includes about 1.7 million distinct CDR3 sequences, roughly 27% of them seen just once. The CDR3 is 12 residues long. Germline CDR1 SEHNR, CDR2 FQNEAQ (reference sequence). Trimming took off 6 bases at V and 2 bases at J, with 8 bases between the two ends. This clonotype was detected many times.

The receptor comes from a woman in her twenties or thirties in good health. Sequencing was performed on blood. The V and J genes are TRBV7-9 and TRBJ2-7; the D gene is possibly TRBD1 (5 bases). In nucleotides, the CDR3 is TGTGCCAGCAGGCGACAGACCTACGAGCAGTACTTC. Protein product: CASRRQTYEQYF.